Listed here is a single T cell receptor beta chain. A read error may account for a junction end that differs from germline. The CDR3 is 14 residues long. Germline V CDR1 and CDR2: GTSNPN, SVGIG (reference sequence). These data originate in a study of early T cells in non-severe SARS-CoV-2 infection. Each CDR3 protein gets one entry after TCRdb re-called the 5' RACE reads with MiXCR. The sample has some 35,000 distinct CDR3 sequences, around 7% seen once. The V gene is TRBV30, the J gene TRBJ2-1; D is perhaps TRBD2 (5 bases). Sequencing used whole blood, obtained at baseline. The receptor was derived from an adult who was a healthcare worker with PCR-confirmed SARS-CoV-2 infection or an uninfected control (not recorded which). Here the CDR3 reads CAWSLPSSYYEQFF. CDR3 coding DNA: TGTGCCTGGAGTTTACCTAGCTCCTACTATGAGCAGTTCTTC.